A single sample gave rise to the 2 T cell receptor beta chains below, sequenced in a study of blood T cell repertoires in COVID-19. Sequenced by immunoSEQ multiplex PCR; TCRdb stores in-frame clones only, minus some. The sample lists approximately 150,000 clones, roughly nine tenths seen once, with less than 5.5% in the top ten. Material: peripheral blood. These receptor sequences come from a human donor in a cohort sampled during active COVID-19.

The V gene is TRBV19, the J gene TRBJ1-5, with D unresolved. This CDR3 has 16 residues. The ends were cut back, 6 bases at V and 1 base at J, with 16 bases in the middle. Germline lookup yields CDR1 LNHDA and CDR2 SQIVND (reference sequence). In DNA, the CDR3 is TGTGCCAGTAGCCCTCCGGGGATTTCGAGCAATCAGCCCCAGCATTTT. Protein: CASSPPGISSNQPQHF.

The CDR3 DNA sequence: TGTGCCAGCAGTTTAGCGGGAGTAGGCACCGGGGAGCTGTTTTTT. Translated: CASSLAGVGTGELFF. The rearrangement uses TRBV6-6 and TRBJ2-2; 9 nucleotides align to TRBD2. Trimming took 4 bases from V and 4 from J; bases not matched to a gene: 4. The germline CDR1 and CDR2 sequences are MNHNY and SVGAGI (reference sequence). The CDR3 sequence is 15 residues long.